What follows describes a single T cell receptor (beta chain). Measured with immunoSEQ multiplex PCR; TCRdb has only the in-frame clones, and not every one. The sample includes tens of thousands of clones, approximately 84% of them seen just once. The source of the sample is a study of OX40 agonist ivuxolimab in advanced cancers. Study information: Administration of intravenous ivuxolimab to patients occurred every 2 weeks at 0.01 to 10 mg/kg.

V was cut by 6 bases and J by 3 bases, with 14 bases left in between. CDR1 MDHEN and CDR2 SYDVKM come from the germline V gene. CDR3 length: 14 amino acids. The clonotype comes from an adult with an advanced solid tumor such as melanoma, head and neck, liver or kidney cancer. The rearrangement links TRBV28 to TRBJ1-1; TRBD1 is a possible D gene (6 bases). Sample: CD4+ or CD8+ T cells sorted from blood, taken in a trial of the OX40 agonist ivuxolimab. CDR3 sequence reads: CASSPLGADTEAFF. CDR3 bases: TGTGCCAGCAGCCCCCTGGGGGCGGACACTGAAGCTTTCTTT.